This T cell receptor beta chain was documented in a study of blood T cells in healthy people across ages (dated by TCRdb to between 2014 and 2017). About the full investigation: In model experiments, template switching captured about one uniquely barcoded TCR beta cDNA molecule for every two T cells. Using deep sequencing normalized with unique cDNA molecular identifiers, the study measured how TCR beta repertoire diversity changes with age. Donors were grouped into four age groups: young (average approximately 16 years), middle-aged (about 38), aged (roughly 67) and long-lived (approximately 78). To avoid experimental bias, donors of different ages were spread randomly across the sequencing lanes. For two donors (one aged 18 to 29 and one aged 80 or older), the study analyzed two additional independent replicas of 1 million unique cDNA reads from the same blood draw. The study at large found these results: Observed TCR beta diversity correlated strongly with the percentage of naive T cells measured by flow cytometry. The CMV infection status of donors was not known, potentially confounding age-related changes in expanded clonotypes. As age increased, observed TCR beta diversity per million T cells dropped in a roughly linear way, and a significant reduction was already evident by age about 40. Estimates of total diversity based on one million sequenced T cells were regarded as lower bounds and as underestimates. Compared with the aged group, the long-lived group had more naive CD4+ T cells, fewer expanded clones and increased TCR diversity, suggesting age selection. Since profiling was done on bulk unsorted PBMCs, naive and antigen-experienced compartments could not be conclusively compared.

V lost 1 base and J lost 5 bases; the stretch between them is 6 bases long. From the cysteine up to the phenylalanine, the CDR3 has a length of 13 residues. The read is trimmed to its CDR3 DNA, 39 bases read in frame from base 1. Systemically healthy Caucasian individuals from Russia, some 38 in total and aged about 6 to 90 years, were included as donors. Roughly 9.5 milliliters of peripheral blood were drawn from each donor into EDTA-treated Vacutainer tubes. Ficoll-Paque density-gradient centrifugation was used to isolate PBMCs, with at least 6.5 million obtained per sample. Trizol reagent was used to extract total RNA from the PBMCs, yielding at least 5 micrograms per sample. Naive CD45RAhigh/CD27high T cell percentages were measured by flow cytometry on a PBMC aliquot from every donor. The library was produced with 5' RACE. The data were produced on an Illumina HiSeq 2500. A second PCR of roughly 6 to 11 cycles was run with a J-beta primer mix and a sample-barcoded 5' primer. A template-switch 5' adaptor carrying 12 random nucleotides introduced a unique molecular identifier onto each TCR beta cDNA molecule. Each sample yielded at least 2.5 million CDR3-containing paired-end reads. All of the RNA was converted into first-strand cDNA using the Mint cDNA synthesis kit, with a TRBC-specific oligonucleotide serving as the primer. All cDNA was treated with uracil-DNA glycosylase and then went through a first 18-cycle PCR with the universal primers M1SS and BC2_uni_R. Regarding the original processing steps: Each sample was normalized by randomly selecting 1 million high-quality reads, each carrying a distinct molecular identifier. Instead of being binned into consensus sequences, reads with shared molecular identifiers were discarded. MiTCR, set to a Q25 quality threshold and the strictest error-elimination algorithm, was used for CDR3 identification, clonotype clustering and error correction. A nonparametric unseen species model with Euler transformation was used to estimate a lower bound on total TCR beta diversity. TCRdb reworked the public reads: Q25 trimming with fastp, MiXCR clone assembly, productive beta chains retained. Entries that share a CDR3 protein sequence are merged under the most common genes and DNA. TCRdb's processing, not the authors' own work, is the source of the V and J calls. Recorded for this sample are 1.5 million to 2 million distinct CDR3 sequences; 34% of them occurred a single time. Of the sample, approximately 10% falls within the top ten clones.

This clonotype was found many times. It has no known antigen specificity. Base qualities are missing; no much larger clone stands one base away. Sequenced input: blood. This clonotype originated in a woman aged 30 to 39 in good health. This sequence uses TRBV12-3 or TRBV12-4 and TRBJ1-5; TRBD1 could be the D gene, as 5 bases match. The CDR3 protein sequence reads: CASSLGGYQPQHF. The sequenced DNA: TGTGCCAGCAGTTTAGGGGGGTATCAGCCCCAGCATTTT.